The source of this TCR beta chain is a study of PD-L1 blockade in urothelial cancer. As for the study in general: Prior chemotherapy ranged from 0 to 3 regimens per patient.

Assay: immunoSEQ multiplex PCR; the TCRdb copy retains only in-frame clones and omits some. Of around 87,000 clones listed, over 80% are singletons. The CDR3 sequence is 13 residues long. Trimming took off 4 bases at V and 2 bases at J, with 8 bases between the two ends. The germline CDR1 and CDR2 sequences are SGHTA and FQGNSA. About this clone: Its antigen remains unidentified.

Study conclusions and caveats: Pretreatment blood TCR clonality under the median forecast improved survival.

Time point meaning: peripheral blood 6 weeks after treatment start. This material consisted of PBMCs, taken around atezolizumab (anti-PD-L1) treatment. The genes are TRBV7-2 and TRBJ1-1; D not certain. This receptor was obtained from a man between 65 and 85 years old with urothelial cancer. DNA of the CDR3: TGTGCCAGCAGCTCCGACACCAACACTGAAGCTTTCTTT. As protein: CASSSDTNTEAFF.